These 22 T cell receptor beta chains came from one sample sequenced in a study of cytomegalovirus exposure and HLA in healthy donors. This PCR relied on a set of 60 Vbeta primers and 13 Jbeta primers. This table comes from immunoSEQ multiplex PCR, and its TCRdb copy is limited to in-frame clones, with some not included. The table shows tens of thousands of clones, with over 60% occurring only once. Sequences were obtained from PBMCs. These receptors were taken from a man between 25 and 39 years old in good health and CMV-seronegative.

The genes are TRBV18 and TRBJ1-1, with D hard to call. The germline gives CDR1 KGHSH, CDR2 LQKENI. This CDR3 spans 14 amino acids. With 3 bases removed from V and 0 bases from J, the gap between germline ends came to 8 bases. In DNA, the CDR3 is TGTGCCAGCTCACCCTCGACTCTGAACACTGAAGCTTTCTTT. Protein sequence: CASSPSTLNTEAFF.

The genes are TRBV2 and TRBJ2-6, with a possible D match to TRBD1 (5 bases). From germline, CDR1 is SNHLY and CDR2 FYNNEI. This CDR3 spans 15 amino acids. Trimming stripped 6 bases from V and 2 bases from J, with 11 bases between. The CDR3 sequence is CASSADKTGANVLTF. The CDR3 nucleotides read TGTGCCAGCAGCGCGGACAAGACTGGGGCCAACGTCCTGACTTTC.

The chain links TRBV28 to TRBJ1-1; the match to TRBD1 covers 8 bases. The CDR3 covers 15 residues. The ends lost 4 bases at V and 5 bases at J; junction bases unmatched: 9. Germline V gene sequence: CDR1 MDHEN, CDR2 SYDVKM. The chain's CDR3 is CASSSRQGLGTEAFF. Here the CDR3 DNA reads TGTGCCAGCAGTTCCCGACAGGGGCTGGGTACTGAAGCTTTCTTT.

The table lists this clone with a count of one. The chain carries TRBV11-2 and TRBJ2-7; possibly TRBD1 for D (6 bases). Trimming removed 5 bases at V and 0 bases at J, with 14 bases between. Germline V gene lookup returns CDR1 SGHAT and CDR2 FQNNGV. The CDR3 totals 15 residues. CDR3 residues: CASSDQGRNSYEQYF. The DNA for the CDR3 is TGTGCCAGCAGCGACCAGGGGCGGAACTCCTACGAGCAGTACTTC.

The chain couples TRBV7-6 to TRBJ1-2; the match to TRBD1 covers 11 bases. The CDR3 is made up of 15 amino acids. The V gene end was trimmed by 2 bases and the J gene end by 8 bases; junction bases not matched to a gene: 7. Germline lookup yields CDR1 SGHVS and CDR2 FNYEAQ. CDR3 DNA sequence: TGTGCCAGCAGCTTATCGGGGACAGGGGGACTGGGCTACACCTTC. It codes for CASSLSGTGGLGYTF.

V gene TRBV15 combines with J gene TRBJ1-2, with 7 positions matching TRBD1. The germline V gene has CDR1 LNHNV and CDR2 YYDKDF (reference sequence). The CDR3 totals 16 residues. V was clipped by 0 bases and J by 4 bases; unmatched bases: 8. The CDR3 bases are TGTGCCACCAGCAGAGATGTGACAGGGACAATCTATGGCTACACCTTC. This translates into CATSRDVTGTIYGYTF. Complete variable domain (other parts from reference TRBV15 and TRBJ1-2): DAMVIQNPRYQVTQFGKPVTLSCSQTLNHNVMYWYQQKSSQAPKLLFHYYDKDFNNEADTPDNFQSRRPNTSFCFLDIRSPGLGDTAMYLCATSRDVTGTIYGYTFGSGTRLTVV.

The V and J genes are TRBV7-2 and TRBJ1-1; D is ambiguous. Germline V gene data show CDR1 as SGHTA and CDR2 as FQGNSA. Trimming stripped 2 bases from V and 0 bases from J, with 7 bases between. This CDR3 spans 14 amino acids. CDR3 sequence reads: CASSLSLLNTEAFF. CDR3 DNA sequence: TGTGCCAGCAGCTTATCCCTTCTGAACACTGAAGCTTTCTTT. Drawing the rest from reference TRBV7-2 and TRBJ1-1, the complete variable domain is GAGVSQSPSNKVTEKGKDVELRCDPISGHTALYWYRQSLGQGLEFLIYFQGNSAPDKSGLPSDRFSAERTGGSVSTLTIQRTQQEDSAVYLCASSLSLLNTEAFFGQGTRLTVV.

The rearrangement links TRBV6-1 to TRBJ2-5, with 11 bases aligning to TRBD2. CDR1 is MNHNS and CDR2 is SASEGT in the germline V gene. The CDR3 is 15 amino acids. V shed 6 bases and J 5 bases; nucleotides not matched to a gene: 8. CDR3 protein: CASRGTSGGGETQYF. The DNA for the CDR3 is TGTGCCAGCAGGGGGACTAGCGGTGGAGGGGAGACCCAGTACTTC.

This chain connects TRBV2 to TRBJ1-4, with 8 bases fitting TRBD1. The V segment lost 7 bases and the J segment 8 bases; nucleotides outside the gene matches: 12. The germline gives CDR1 SNHLY, CDR2 FYNNEI. CDR3 length: 15 amino acids. CDR3 residues: CASTSQGAGREKLFF. DNA of the CDR3: TGTGCCAGCACGTCCCAGGGGGCGGGAAGAGAAAAACTGTTTTTT. The full variable domain, with the rest looked up from reference TRBV2 and TRBJ1-4, is EPEVTQTPSHQVTQMGQEVILRCVPISNHLYFYWYRQILGQKVEFLVSFYNNEISEKSEIFDDQFSVERPDGSNFTLKIRSTKLEDSAMYFCASTSQGAGREKLFFGSGTQLSVL.

The V gene is TRBV6-6, the J gene TRBJ2-5, with 9 bases that match TRBD2. The CDR3 runs to 14 residues. J gave up 4 bases and V 4 bases, and 4 bases lay outside the gene matches. Germline V gene lookup returns CDR1 MNHNY and CDR2 SVGAGI (reference sequence). As DNA, the CDR3 is TGTGCCAGCAGTTCAAGCGGGAGGCGAGAGACCCAGTACTTC. Its translation: CASSSSGRRETQYF.

This chain joins TRBV6-1 and TRBJ2-3; D perhaps matches TRBD2 (5 bases). CDR1 and CDR2 (germline): MNHNS, SASEGT. Trimming took 2 bases from V and 0 from J, leaving 21 bases between them. CDR3 length equals 19 residues. CDR3 sequence reads: CASSERRQRLGASTDTQYF. In DNA form, the CDR3 reads TGTGCCAGCAGTGAAAGGAGGCAGAGACTTGGCGCTAGCACAGATACGCAGTATTTT.

This rearrangement joins TRBV10-2 to TRBJ2-7, with 7 nucleotides matching TRBD1. Germline assignment: CDR1 WSHSY and CDR2 SAAADI. The CDR3 is made up of 13 amino acids. The J segment lost 7 bases and the V segment lost 3 bases, leaving 6 bases of the junction unmatched. The CDR3 here is CASSEQGIGEQYF. CDR3 DNA: TGCGCCAGCAGTGAACAGGGGATAGGGGAGCAGTACTTC.

The J gene is TRBJ1-5, the V gene TRBV29-1; no firm D call. Trimming shortened V by 7 bases and J by 0 bases, and 16 bases separated the two germline ends. Germline loops: CDR1 SQVTM, CDR2 ANQGSEA. The CDR3 is 15 residues long. In DNA, the CDR3 is TGCAGCGCTGGGTCTGGGCTGGGTAGCAATCAGCCCCAGCATTTT. Translating it yields CSAGSGLGSNQPQHF.

The CDR3 is CASSLRIIGGNQPQHF. The CDR3 DNA follows: TGTGCCAGCAGCCTGAGGATCATAGGGGGCAATCAGCCCCAGCATTTT. V and J are TRBV5-8 and TRBJ1-5; the D gene is possibly TRBD1 (5 bases). Germline CDR1 and CDR2: SGHTS and YDEGEE. V lost 4 bases, J lost 2 bases, and 16 bases lay in between. This CDR3 is built from 16 residues.

This clone was counted only a few times. This rearrangement joins TRBV13 to TRBJ2-7, with 9 bases aligning to TRBD1. V lost 5 bases to trimming and J lost 0 bases; unmatched junction nucleotides: 11. Germline lookup yields CDR1 PRHDT and CDR2 FYEKMQ (reference sequence). CDR3 size: 17 residues. The DNA for the CDR3 is TGTGCCAGCAGCGGACCACCGACAGGGGGGAGCTCCTACGAGCAGTACTTC. Its translation is CASSGPPTGGSSYEQYF.

This clone showed up just a few times. Here the CDR3 reads CASSLGRGRQETQYF. The CDR3 bases are TGTGCCAGCAGTTTAGGGAGGGGGAGGCAAGAGACCCAGTACTTC. The V call is TRBV27, the J call TRBJ2-5; tentative D call: TRBD2 (7 bases). V was cut by 2 bases and J by 2 bases, with 12 bases left in between. Germline V gene data show CDR1 as MNHEY and CDR2 as SMNVEV (reference sequence). The CDR3 totals 15 residues.

The J gene is TRBJ2-7, the V gene TRBV5-1; D might be TRBD2 (5 bases). The CDR3 extends over 13 amino acids. Trimming took 2 bases from V and 4 from J, leaving 10 bases between them. Germline loops: CDR1 SGHRS, CDR2 YFSETQ. In DNA form, the CDR3 reads TGCGCCAGCAGCTTTGGGAGTAGTTACGAGCAGTACTTC. The encoded protein is CASSFGSSYEQYF.

This chain uses TRBV27 with TRBJ1-3; D gene unclear. Germline V gene data show CDR1 as MNHEY and CDR2 as SMNVEV (reference sequence). The V end lost 8 bases, the J end lost 1 base, and 9 bases lay between the germline ends. The CDR3 is made up of 13 amino acids. The CDR3 nucleotides read TGTGCCAGCCCCGACTTTTCTGGAAACACCATATATTTT. It translates to CASPDFSGNTIYF.

V usage is TRBV5-1 and J usage is TRBJ2-7, with D possibly being TRBD1 (6 bases). V was pared by 5 bases and J by 0 bases, with 9 bases between. Germline V gene lookup returns CDR1 SGHRS and CDR2 YFSETQ. The CDR3 is 13 residues long. DNA of the CDR3: TGCGCCAGCAGGGGGGCCCTCTCCTACGAGCAGTACTTC. Translated, it gives CASRGALSYEQYF. Looking up the rest from reference TRBV5-1 and TRBJ2-7 gives the full variable domain: KAGVTQTPRYLIKTRGQQVTLSCSPISGHRSVSWYQQTPGQGLQFLFEYFSETQRNKGNFPGRFSGRQFSNSRSEMNVSTLELGDSALYLCASRGALSYEQYFGPGTRLTVT.

This chain connects TRBV4-1 to TRBJ2-5, with 7 bases that match TRBD2. Germline V lookup: CDR1 MGHRA, CDR2 YSYEKL. CDR3 length: 18 amino acids. With 4 bases clipped from V and 5 bases from J, the junction kept 19 bases outside the gene matches. CDR3 nucleotides: TGCGCCAGCAGCCCTATCAAGGGCTCTAGCGAGGGAGGGGAGACCCAGTACTTC. It encodes CASSPIKGSSEGGETQYF.

This clone has just one count. The chain is built from TRBV19 and TRBJ1-2; weak D call: TRBD1 (5 bases). The CDR3 has 14 amino acids. V was cut by 5 bases and J by 5 bases, with 15 bases left in between. Germline-derived CDR1 and CDR2 are LNHDA and SQIVND (reference sequence). The CDR3 DNA reads TGTGCCAGTAGTTCGCAGGGTGCCGGGTATGGCTACACCTTC. It codes for CASSSQGAGYGYTF.

This chain joins TRBV25-1 and TRBJ2-2, with 8 positions matching TRBD1. V gave up 2 bases and J gave up 3 bases; unmatched junction bases: 2. The germline CDR1 and CDR2 sequences are MGHDK and SYGVNS. The CDR3 is 15 amino acids. The CDR3 DNA reads TGTGCCAGCAGTGAACAGGGGGCGGACACCGGGGAGCTGTTTTTT. It yields the protein CASSEQGADTGELFF.